Below, 15 T cell receptor beta chains from the same sample are listed, as sequenced in a study of blood T cell repertoires in COVID-19. Some clones are missing from TCRdb's copy, which holds only in-frame ones; the method was immunoSEQ multiplex PCR. The sample has around 78,000 clones; around nine tenths are singletons. The sequencing input was peripheral blood. Receptors originate from a man aged 45-60 years with active COVID-19.

Of note for this clone: An end of the junction differs from the germline gene, which may be a read error. The chain couples TRBV13 to TRBJ2-1, with 10 nucleotides matching TRBD2. From germline, CDR1 is PRHDT and CDR2 FYEKMQ (reference sequence). The CDR3 has 15 amino acids. The CDR3 region is CAGSPGGAGGSEQFF. Written as DNA, the CDR3 is TGTGCCGGCAGCCCCGGGGGAGCGGGAGGGAGTGAGCAGTTCTTC. Based on the CDR3 plus reference TRBV13 and TRBJ2-1, the full variable domain is AAGVIQSPRHLIKEKRETATLKCYPIPRHDTVYWYQQGPGQDPQFLISFYEKMQSDKGSIPDRFSAQQFSDYHSELNMSSLELGDSALYFCAGSPGGAGGSEQFFGPGTRLTVL.

The rearrangement links TRBV12-3 or TRBV12-4 to TRBJ1-4, with a weak D call TRBD1 (5 bases). V dropped 9 bases and J dropped 6 bases, with 14 bases sitting between them. This CDR3 has 13 residues. The CDR3 loop reads CASSGTLYEKLFF. In DNA form, the CDR3 reads TGTGCCAGTAGCGGGACTCTTTATGAAAAACTGTTTTTT.

This clone has only a few counts. The chain links TRBV6-2 or TRBV6-3 to TRBJ1-1, with D maybe TRBD1 (6 bases). CDR3 length: 15 amino acids. V lost 5 bases and J lost 0, with 13 bases in between. Per germline, CDR1 MNHEY and CDR2 SVGEGT. The CDR3 nucleotides read TGTGCCAGCAGTGATGACAGGACCATGAACACTGAAGCTTTCTTT. Residues: CASSDDRTMNTEAFF.

The gene calls are TRBV12-3 or TRBV12-4 and TRBJ1-5; D gene unclear. Trimming stripped 6 bases from V and 6 bases from J, with 12 bases between. The CDR3 has 13 residues. CDR3 loop: CASSSTVPQPQHF. The CDR3 DNA sequence: TGTGCCAGCAGCTCAACAGTTCCTCAGCCCCAGCATTTT.

The chain is built from TRBV27 and TRBJ2-1, with 8 bases that match TRBD1. The CDR3 length is 16 residues. V lost 6 bases and J lost 5; bases outside the gene matches: 12. Germline loops: CDR1 MNHEY, CDR2 SMNVEV (reference sequence). CDR3 region: CASSLSQGATDNEQFF. The DNA of the CDR3 is TGTGCCAGCAGCCTCTCCCAGGGGGCAACGGACAATGAGCAGTTCTTC.

V is TRBV20-1 and J is TRBJ1-1; D is uncertain. Germline V gene lookup returns CDR1 DFQATT and CDR2 SNEGSKA (reference sequence). The CDR3 totals 12 residues. Trimming took off 3 bases at V and 1 base at J, with 6 bases between the two ends. The CDR3 DNA follows: TGCAGTGCTAGTCTCAGGAACACTGAAGCTTTCTTT. It specifies CSASLRNTEAFF.

The chain employs TRBV29-1 and TRBJ2-1, with 12 bases fitting TRBD2. This CDR3 is built from 16 residues. Germline V gene lookup returns CDR1 SQVTM and CDR2 ANQGSEA. Trimming took 1 base from V and 4 from J; bases not matched to a gene: 5. CDR3: CSVEGLAGAGYNEQFF. DNA of the CDR3: TGCAGCGTTGAAGGACTAGCGGGAGCTGGGTACAATGAGCAGTTCTTC.

This chain joins TRBV5-1 and TRBJ2-7, with a possible D match to TRBD1 (6 bases). V was shortened by 4 bases and J by 7 bases, with 18 bases between the two germline ends. The CDR3 length is 14 residues. CDR1 and CDR2 (germline): SGHRS, YFSETQ. The CDR3 coding sequence is TGCGCCAGCAGCCCAACGACAGGATCTACGGAGCAGTACTTC. This gives the protein CASSPTTGSTEQYF.

This sequence joins TRBV28 and TRBJ2-2; D is ambiguous. CDR1 and CDR2 from the germline V gene are MDHEN and SYDVKM. V was clipped by 3 bases and J by 3 bases, with 2 bases between them. This CDR3 is built from 12 residues. CDR3 in amino acids: CASSFYTGELFF. In DNA, the CDR3 is TGTGCCAGCAGTTTCTACACCGGGGAGCTGTTTTTT.

The V gene is TRBV3-1 (or the pseudogene TRBV3-2), the J gene TRBJ2-4; TRBD1 aligns across 9 bases. V dropped 4 bases and J dropped 8; count of bases not matched to a gene: 6. The CDR3 totals 14 residues. Germline V lookup: CDR1 LGHDT, CDR2 YNNKEL (reference sequence). CDR3 sequence (DNA): TGTGCCAGCAGCCTCGCCGACAGGGGGGACATTCAGTACTTC. This gives the protein CASSLADRGDIQYF.

The chain carries TRBV28 and TRBJ2-7; tentatively, D is TRBD2 (6 bases). Trimming took 4 bases from V and 7 from J, leaving 20 bases between them. Looked up from germline, CDR1 is MDHEN and CDR2 is SYDVKM. This CDR3 contains 15 residues. CDR3 loop: CASSSLRGGRIEQYF. The CDR3 DNA sequence: TGTGCCAGCAGTTCCCTGAGAGGAGGGAGAATTGAGCAGTACTTC.

The chain is built from TRBV28 and TRBJ1-1, with a possible D match to TRBD1 (6 bases). The CDR3 sequence is 14 residues long. Trimming took 6 bases from V and 1 from J, leaving 12 bases between them. The germline V gene encodes CDR1 MDHEN and CDR2 SYDVKM. CDR3 DNA: TGTGCCAGCAGCCGGGACAAGGCGAACACTGAAGCTTTCTTT. It encodes CASSRDKANTEAFF.

This clone was seen once. J is TRBJ1-2 and V is TRBV11-2, with 8 bases matching TRBD1. This CDR3 is built from 14 residues. Germline assignment: CDR1 SGHAT and CDR2 FQNNGV. V dropped 5 bases and J dropped 5; count of bases not matched to a gene: 7. The CDR3 bases are TGTGCCAGCAGCCCCTACCAGGGGGCTTATGGCTACACCTTC. Translation gives CASSPYQGAYGYTF.

V and J are TRBV7-9 and TRBJ1-4, with D possibly TRBD1 on 6 matching bases. Between the trimmed V and J ends, which lost 4 bases and 8 bases, there was a span of 11 bases. The CDR3 runs to 13 residues. CDR1 is SEHNR, CDR2 FQNEAQ, per germline (reference sequence). The CDR3 nucleotides read TGTGCCAGCAGCTCACAGGGTGACGAAAAACTGTTTTTT. Its translation: CASSSQGDEKLFF. The variable domain in full, with the rest retrieved from reference TRBV7-9 and TRBJ1-4, is DTGVSQNPRHKITKRGQNVTFRCDPISEHNRLYWYRQTLGQGPEFLTYFQNEAQLEKSRLLSDRFSAERPKGSFSTLEIQRTEQGDSAMYLCASSSQGDEKLFFGSGTQLSVL.

The V and J genes are TRBV24-1 and TRBJ2-1; the match to TRBD2 covers 12 bases. J was trimmed by 0 bases and V by 3 bases; bases with no gene match: 14. Germline lookup yields CDR1 KGHDR and CDR2 SFDVKD. The CDR3 runs 21 residues. CDR3 protein: CATSDTGGRTSGADSYNEQFF. The DNA of the CDR3 is TGTGCCACCAGTGATACCGGGGGGCGGACTAGCGGGGCTGACTCCTACAATGAGCAGTTCTTC.